This entry lists 25 T cell receptor beta chains sequenced from one sample in a study of shared clonotypes between healthy human individuals. The method was immunoSEQ multiplex PCR; TCRdb's version includes in-frame clones alone and lacks a portion of them. Among 1,400,000 or so clones, approximately 98.5% were seen once, and the ten largest hold about 0.35%. Sequencing was carried out using naive CD4+ T cells sorted from blood. The subset: CD45RA+ positively selected. The receptors stem from a man aged 30 to 45 in good health.

V is TRBV10-3 and J is TRBJ2-7; 8 bases are shared with TRBD1. Germline-derived CDR1 and CDR2 are ENHRY and SYGVKD. J was trimmed by 0 bases and V by 2 bases; bases with no gene match: 15. This CDR3 spans 19 amino acids. The CDR3 reads CAISEPRRIQQGDSYEQYF. The DNA for the CDR3 is TGTGCCATCAGTGAGCCCCGAAGAATTCAACAGGGGGACTCCTACGAGCAGTACTTC.

The V call is TRBV19, the J call TRBJ2-1; TRBD1 aligns across 9 bases. Looked up from germline, CDR1 is LNHDA and CDR2 is SQIVND (reference sequence). CDR3 length equals 15 residues. V gave up 6 bases and J gave up 8 bases; unmatched junction bases: 11. As DNA, the CDR3 is TGTGCCAGTAGACCTTTGGGACAGGGCCCCCATGAGCAGTTCTTC. Translating it yields CASRPLGQGPHEQFF.

The chain has TRBV11-2 and TRBJ1-4; tentatively, D is TRBD1 (5 bases). CDR1 is SGHAT and CDR2 is FQNNGV in the germline V gene. V was clipped by 4 bases and J by 6 bases, with 15 bases between them. The CDR3 consists of 15 residues. DNA of the CDR3: TGTGCCAGCAGCTCGGGGCAAGGGCCTCATGAAAAACTGTTTTTT. Residues: CASSSGQGPHEKLFF.

The chain is built from TRBV5-1 and TRBJ2-1; weak D call: TRBD2 (7 bases). The CDR3 runs to 17 residues. CDR1 and CDR2 (germline): SGHRS, YFSETQ. V lost 4 bases to trimming and J lost 8 bases, with 25 bases between them. CDR3 loop: CASSLDPVLGGRDEQFF. The CDR3 DNA is TGCGCCAGCAGCCTCGACCCGGTCCTAGGGGGGAGGGATGAGCAGTTCTTC.

A word on this clone: Distinct nucleotide sequences in the sample also encode this CDR3. The V gene is TRBV5-4, the J gene TRBJ2-5, with D maybe TRBD1 (6 bases). The CDR3 length is 13 residues. V was cut by 4 bases and J by 2 bases, with 9 bases left in between. Germline-derived CDR1 and CDR2 are SGHNT and YYREEE (reference sequence). Here the CDR3 DNA reads TGTGCCAGCAGCCGTAGGGGGCAAGAGACCCAGTACTTC. Translated, it gives CASSRRGQETQYF.

The chain joins TRBV25-1 to TRBJ1-1, with D perhaps TRBD1 (5 bases). Trimming took off 1 base at V and 6 bases at J, with 21 bases between the two ends. This CDR3 comprises 17 residues. Per germline, CDR1 MGHDK and CDR2 SYGVNS. The CDR3 region has the DNA TGTGCCAGCAGTGAATCCCGTGTAGGGGATGAGCGCCCTGAAGCTTTCTTT. Residues: CASSESRVGDERPEAFF.

The chain joins TRBV7-9 to TRBJ2-3; D unclear. This CDR3 has 14 residues. The V end was cut by 1 base, the J end by 4 bases, with 9 bases between. Germline V CDR1 and CDR2: SEHNR, FQNEAQ (reference sequence). The CDR3 spells CASSLEVQADTQYF. Here the CDR3 DNA reads TGTGCCAGCAGCTTAGAAGTCCAGGCAGATACGCAGTATTTT.

The chain uses TRBV28 and TRBJ1-5, with D maybe TRBD1 (5 bases). The CDR3 extends over 14 amino acids. The germline V gene has CDR1 MDHEN and CDR2 SYDVKM. With 5 bases removed from V and 8 bases from J, the gap between germline ends came to 16 bases. In DNA form, the CDR3 reads TGTGCCAGCAGTCCCAGGGAAGGATTGGAGCCCCAGCATTTT. It is translated as CASSPREGLEPQHF.

This chain links TRBV29-1 with TRBJ1-5, with TRBD1 identical over 8 bases. This CDR3 region has 15 residues. Germline-derived CDR1 and CDR2 are SQVTM and ANQGSEA. J lost 5 bases, V lost 4 bases, and 10 bases had no gene match. The CDR3 loop reads CSVAPGQAADQPQHF. CDR3 nucleotide sequence: TGCAGCGTTGCCCCGGGACAGGCAGCCGATCAGCCCCAGCATTTT.

This sequence joins TRBV30 and TRBJ1-2; D call uncertain. CDR1 is GTSNPN, CDR2 SVGIG, per germline (reference sequence). V lost 0 bases to trimming and J lost 4 bases, with 9 bases between them. This CDR3 contains 13 residues. The CDR3 DNA follows: TGTGCCTGGAGTGTACTCTCGGGCTATGGCTACACCTTC. Translating it yields CAWSVLSGYGYTF. Filled out from reference TRBV30 and TRBJ1-2, the complete variable domain reads SQTIHQWPATLVQPVGSPLSLECTVEGTSNPNLYWYRQAAGRGLQLLFYSVGIGQISSEVPQNLSASRPQDRQFILSSKKLLLSDSGFYLCAWSVLSGYGYTFGSGTRLTVV.

The chain uses TRBV28 and TRBJ1-2; D is uncertain. Germline V CDR1 and CDR2: MDHEN, SYDVKM. CDR3 size: 12 residues. With 11 bases removed from V and 7 bases from J, the gap between germline ends came to 17 bases. CDR3 sequence (DNA): TGTGCCGCACGTTTCGCCCGTGGTGGCTACACCTTC. Protein product: CAARFARGGYTF.

DNA for the CDR3: TGTGCCAGCTCACTGGAATATAGCAATCAGCCCCAGCATTTT. Residues: CASSLEYSNQPQHF. This sequence joins TRBV18 and TRBJ1-5, with unresolved D. V was cut by 4 bases and J by 0 bases, with 7 bases left in between. The CDR3 is 14 residues long. Germline V lookup: CDR1 KGHSH, CDR2 LQKENI.

The chain combines TRBV5-1 with TRBJ2-1, with D tentatively TRBD2 (5 bases). V lost 0 bases to trimming and J lost 4 bases, with 11 bases between them. Germline CDR1 is SGHRS and CDR2 is YFSETQ. The CDR3 has 15 residues. In DNA, the CDR3 is TGCGCCAGCAGCTTGGTCGCTGAGGGTTACAATGAGCAGTTCTTC. Encoded protein: CASSLVAEGYNEQFF.

Note on this clone: A read error may account for a junction end that differs from germline. The chain is built from TRBV7-6 and TRBJ2-5, with 8 bases that match TRBD1. In germline, CDR1 is SGHVS, CDR2 FNYEAQ. The CDR3 contains 18 residues. The CDR3, as DNA: TGTGCCAGCAGCGACTCAATGCGTGGCAGGGGGCTCCAAAAGACCCAGTACTTC. This sequence encodes CASSDSMRGRGLQKTQYF.

V and J are TRBV28 and TRBJ2-1; the D is unclear. V lost 6 bases and J lost 10, with 13 bases in between. This CDR3 is built from 12 residues. Germline V CDR1 and CDR2: MDHEN, SYDVKM. As DNA, the CDR3 is TGTGCCAGCAGCGCGCTCCCCACAGAGCAGTTCTTC. It translates to CASSALPTEQFF.

This clone was observed once. The genes are TRBV18 and TRBJ1-1; TRBD1 is a possible D gene (5 bases). Germline CDR1 KGHSH, CDR2 LQKENI. The CDR3 contains 13 residues. V was pared by 6 bases and J by 7 bases, with 15 bases between. The CDR3, as DNA: TGTGCCAGCTCCCAAGAGACAGCCCTTGAAGCTTTCTTT. The encoded protein is CASSQETALEAFF.

This clone has just one count. V usage is TRBV6-1 and J usage is TRBJ2-1, with 7 positions matching TRBD1. The V segment lost 6 bases and the J segment 7 bases; nucleotides outside the gene matches: 12. CDR1 and CDR2 from the germline V gene are MNHNS and SASEGT. This CDR3 region has 15 residues. CDR3 sequence reads: CASSQDRARPNEQFF. DNA for the CDR3: TGTGCCAGCAGCCAAGACAGGGCCCGCCCTAATGAGCAGTTCTTC.

This chain uses TRBV10-1 with TRBJ2-7, with TRBD1 matching over 9 bases. V gave up 3 bases and J gave up 9 bases; unmatched junction bases: 9. This CDR3 is 14 amino acids long. Looked up from germline, CDR1 is WNHNN and CDR2 is SYGVQD (reference sequence). This CDR3 is CASSESGQGEWQYF. The DNA for the CDR3 is TGCGCCAGCAGTGAATCGGGACAGGGTGAGTGGCAGTACTTC.

A single count supports this clone. The chain carries TRBV6-5 and TRBJ2-1; 8 bases match TRBD2. The CDR3 is 15 amino acids. V was clipped by 5 bases and J by 2 bases; unmatched bases: 5. Germline CDR1 MNHEY, CDR2 SVGAGI. As DNA, the CDR3 is TGTGCCAGCAGTAGACTAGCGACAGCCTACAATGAGCAGTTCTTC. This codes for CASSRLATAYNEQFF.

The rearrangement joins TRBV5-8 to TRBJ2-7; 7 positions agree with TRBD1. This CDR3 region has 15 residues. Germline loops: CDR1 SGHTS, CDR2 YDEGEE. V was pared by 2 bases and J by 8 bases, with 13 bases of the junction left unmatched. CDR3 DNA sequence: TGTGCCAGCAGCTTACCCGACAGGGAAAAATCCCAGCAGTACTTC. Its protein is CASSLPDREKSQQYF.

The V and J genes are TRBV18 and TRBJ2-7; 12 nucleotides align to TRBD2. Germline assignment: CDR1 KGHSH and CDR2 LQKENI. V trimming: 1 base; J trimming: 4 bases; junction bases outside the gene matches: 11. There are 18 residues in the CDR3. The CDR3 DNA reads TGTGCCAGCTCACCACTCCCCGAACTAGCGGGAGGCTCTTACGAGCAGTACTTC. Its protein is CASSPLPELAGGSYEQYF.

This CDR3 is CASSQQDVEAFF. The CDR3 coding sequence is TGTGCCAGCAGCCAACAGGACGTAGAAGCTTTCTTT. V is TRBV5-4 and J is TRBJ1-1; a possible D gene is TRBD1 (5 bases). The CDR3 totals 12 residues. Trimming left V 4 bases short and J 8 bases short, with 12 bases between. CDR1 is SGHNT, CDR2 YYREEE, per germline (reference sequence).

The rearrangement links TRBV6-5 to TRBJ2-2; no firm D call. The CDR3 consists of 16 residues. Trimming pared 2 bases from V and 5 bases from J, leaving 15 bases between. Per germline, CDR1 MNHEY and CDR2 SVGAGI. The CDR3 DNA reads TGTGCCAGCAGTTACGAAGGGCGTCTTTTAACCGGGGAGCTGTTTTTT. Amino acids: CASSYEGRLLTGELFF.

The chain couples TRBV5-1 to TRBJ2-1; 8 nucleotides align to TRBD1. CDR3 length: 13 amino acids. After removal of 5 bases from V and 4 bases from J, the junction contained 2 bases not matched to a gene. CDR1 SGHRS and CDR2 YFSETQ come from the germline V gene. DNA for the CDR3: TGCGCCAGCAGGGACAGGGCTTACAATGAGCAGTTCTTC. It is translated as CASRDRAYNEQFF.

The chain joins TRBV28 to TRBJ2-7; TRBD2 matches at 8 bases. This CDR3 has 15 amino acids. V trimming: 8 bases; J trimming: 1 base; junction bases outside the gene matches: 10. CDR1 is MDHEN, CDR2 SYDVKM, per germline. CDR3 loop: CASQGQGLASYEQYF. The CDR3 DNA is TGTGCCAGCCAAGGTCAAGGACTAGCTTCCTACGAGCAGTACTTC.